One and the same sample provided the 20 T cell receptor beta chains below, sequenced in a study of stem cell transplantation in POMP-related autoinflammatory disease. Clones were read by immunoSEQ multiplex PCR, and TCRdb kept only the in-frame ones, dropping some. The table has 33,000 or so clones, 88% seen once. Sequenced here: CD4+ T cells from PBMCs, sampled before stem cell transplantation. All receptors derive from a human donor with POMP-related autoinflammation and immune dysregulation (PRAID).

The CDR3 spells CASSFLDSLSYNEQFF. The CDR3 coding sequence is TGTGCCAGCAGTTTCCTGGACAGCCTGTCCTACAATGAGCAGTTCTTC. The V gene is TRBV28, the J gene TRBJ2-1; a weak D match, TRBD1 (6 bases). The CDR3 is 16 amino acids. Germline lookup yields CDR1 MDHEN and CDR2 SYDVKM. Deletions cut 3 bases from V and 1 base from J, with 13 bases between.

This sequence joins TRBV10-2 and TRBJ2-3; D is possibly TRBD1 or TRBD2 (6 bases each). The CDR3 length is 15 residues. Trimming left V 0 bases short and J 5 bases short, with 12 bases between. CDR1 is WSHSY and CDR2 is SAAADI in the germline V gene. The DNA for the CDR3 is TGCGCCAGCAGTGAGTCGGGGGGCTCCCGAGATACGCAGTATTTT. Encoded protein: CASSESGGSRDTQYF.

J is TRBJ2-3 and V is TRBV6-4; D ambiguous. Trimming shortened V by 6 bases and J by 0 bases, and 10 bases separated the two germline ends. From germline, CDR1 is MRHNA and CDR2 SNTAGT. The CDR3 has 14 residues. CDR3 in DNA: TGTGCCAGCAGCGTCGAAACTAGCACAGATACGCAGTATTTT. This translates into CASSVETSTDTQYF.

This clone was counted between two and nine times. V gene TRBV5-1 combines with J gene TRBJ1-5; 9 nucleotides match TRBD1. Per the germline V gene, CDR1 is SGHRS and CDR2 is YFSETQ. V trimming: 4 bases; J trimming: 5 bases; junction bases outside the gene matches: 7. There are 15 residues in the CDR3. As DNA, the CDR3 is TGCGCCAGCAGCCTTACAGGGGGCGCGTATCAGCCCCAGCATTTT. Amino acids: CASSLTGGAYQPQHF.

This clone has only one observation. The chain carries TRBV28 and TRBJ2-1; 7 bases agree with TRBD1. Germline lookup yields CDR1 MDHEN and CDR2 SYDVKM. The V segment lost 3 bases and the J segment 5 bases; nucleotides outside the gene matches: 1. The CDR3 runs 13 residues. CDR3 amino acids: CASSLGQNNEQFF. The CDR3 coding sequence is TGTGCCAGCAGTTTGGGACAGAACAATGAGCAGTTCTTC.

The gene calls are TRBV2 and TRBJ2-2, with D unclear. CDR1 and CDR2 (germline): SNHLY, FYNNEI. The CDR3 contains 12 residues. Between the trimmed V and J ends, which lost 5 bases and 6 bases, there was a span of 7 bases. CDR3 nucleotide sequence: TGTGCCAGCAGTTTACAAGCCGGGGAGCTGTTTTTT. Its translation: CASSLQAGELFF. Combining the CDR3 with reference TRBV2 and TRBJ2-2 gives the whole variable domain EPEVTQTPSHQVTQMGQEVILRCVPISNHLYFYWYRQILGQKVEFLVSFYNNEISEKSEIFDDQFSVERPDGSNFTLKIRSTKLEDSAMYFCASSLQAGELFFGEGSRLTVL.

J is TRBJ2-2 and V is TRBV5-1; either TRBD1 or TRBD2 may supply D (5 bases each). CDR3 length: 16 residues. The germline CDR1 and CDR2 sequences are SGHRS and YFSETQ. Trimming stripped 0 bases from V and 1 base from J, with 10 bases between. CDR3 in amino acids: CASSLAGTLNTGELFF. The CDR3 region has the DNA TGCGCCAGCAGCTTGGCCGGGACCTTGAACACCGGGGAGCTGTTTTTT. The complete variable domain, with remaining parts taken from reference TRBV5-1 and TRBJ2-2, reads KAGVTQTPRYLIKTRGQQVTLSCSPISGHRSVSWYQQTPGQGLQFLFEYFSETQRNKGNFPGRFSGRQFSNSRSEMNVSTLELGDSALYLCASSLAGTLNTGELFFGEGSRLTVL.

CDR3: CASSLGRGEYPSYEQYF. The CDR3, as DNA: TGTGCCAGCAGCTTAGGGCGCGGGGAGTACCCTTCCTACGAGCAGTACTTC. The genes are TRBV7-9 and TRBJ2-7, with D perhaps matching TRBD2 (6 bases). Germline CDR1 is SEHNR and CDR2 is FQNEAQ (reference sequence). This CDR3 comprises 17 residues. The V end was cut by 1 base, the J end by 1 base, with 17 bases between.

The V call is TRBV19, the J call TRBJ2-2; maybe TRBD1 (5 bases). The V gene's germline CDR1 is LNHDA and CDR2 SQIVND (reference sequence). The CDR3 totals 15 residues. Trimming took 3 bases from V and 6 from J, leaving 14 bases between them. CDR3 bases: TGTGCCAGTAGTATCGAGACAGCCCTTTCCGGGGAGCTGTTTTTT. It is translated as CASSIETALSGELFF.

V and J are TRBV7-9 and TRBJ2-7; 7 nucleotides line up with TRBD1. CDR1 is SEHNR and CDR2 is FQNEAQ in the germline V gene (reference sequence). The J segment lost 5 bases and the V segment lost 4 bases, leaving 8 bases of the junction unmatched. This CDR3 contains 14 residues. CDR3 residues: CASSSRQGRNEQYF. The CDR3 nucleotides read TGTGCCAGCAGCTCCAGACAGGGAAGGAACGAGCAGTACTTC.

This chain connects TRBV6-1 to TRBJ1-2; 7 bases are shared with TRBD1. V shed 7 bases, J shed 7 bases, and the junction held 12 bases outside the gene matches. The germline V gene encodes CDR1 MNHNS and CDR2 SASEGT. The CDR3 sequence is 14 residues long. This CDR3 reads CASTLDRNSPGYTF. CDR3 bases: TGTGCCAGCACCCTGGACAGGAACTCGCCTGGCTACACCTTC.

The chain uses TRBV7-2 and TRBJ2-7; a possible D gene is TRBD1 (6 bases). Trimming left V 2 bases short and J 5 bases short, with 16 bases between. The CDR3 sequence is 15 residues long. The germline gives CDR1 SGHTA, CDR2 FQGNSA. The CDR3 loop is CASSLQGPGDHEQYF. CDR3 coding DNA: TGTGCCAGCAGCTTACAGGGCCCAGGGGACCACGAGCAGTACTTC.

The chain uses TRBV27 and TRBJ2-7, with 9 bases that match TRBD1. The CDR3 consists of 15 residues. The trim removed 2 bases at V and 2 bases at J, leaving 4 bases unmatched. The germline CDR1 and CDR2 sequences are MNHEY and SMNVEV (reference sequence). The CDR3 DNA reads as TGTGCCAGCAGTTTAAGGACAGGGGTGGCCTACGAGCAGTACTTC. Translating gives CASSLRTGVAYEQYF.

The chain is built from TRBV21-1 and TRBJ2-6; the table's TRBD1 call for D was not verified on the DNA. TRBV21-1 is assigned pseudogene status. The CDR3 has 16 residues. The CDR3 spells CAPSTGLIVWANVLTF. In DNA form, the CDR3 reads TGTGCCCCCTCCACAGGGCTCATCGTCTGGGCCAACGTCCTGACTTTC.

The V and J genes are TRBV19 and TRBJ2-2; D ambiguous. This CDR3 contains 15 residues. Germline CDR1 and CDR2: LNHDA and SQIVND (reference sequence). The ends were cut back, 7 bases at V and 0 bases at J, with 12 bases in the middle. CDR3 loop: CASTDSLANTGELFF. In DNA form, the CDR3 reads TGTGCCAGTACCGACTCGTTGGCGAACACCGGGGAGCTGTTTTTT.

The rearrangement uses TRBV5-1 and TRBJ1-4; D is unresolved. V shed 4 bases and J shed 5 bases, with 15 bases lying between them. The CDR3 runs 15 residues. The germline V gene has CDR1 SGHRS and CDR2 YFSETQ. CDR3 in amino acids: CASSPFPGGNEKLFF. In DNA, the CDR3 is TGCGCCAGCAGCCCTTTTCCAGGTGGCAATGAAAAACTGTTTTTT.

This clone was detected once. This chain uses TRBV18 with TRBJ2-2, with 12 bases fitting TRBD2. CDR3 length equals 17 residues. Germline assignment: CDR1 KGHSH and CDR2 LQKENI. Unmatched junction bases numbered 12, after V lost 8 bases and J lost 5 bases. CDR3: CASTTIGLAGLTGELFF. The CDR3 nucleotides are TGTGCCAGCACCACCATTGGACTAGCGGGATTGACCGGGGAGCTGTTTTTT.

In DNA, the CDR3 is TGCAGTGCTAGAGATCGAGAGACCCAGTACTTC. Protein sequence: CSARDRETQYF. The V gene is TRBV20-1, the J gene TRBJ2-5, with D unresolved. Per germline, CDR1 DFQATT and CDR2 SNEGSKA (reference sequence). The CDR3 covers 11 residues. V lost 0 bases to trimming and J lost 4 bases, with 3 bases between them.

The chain uses TRBV5-1 and TRBJ1-1; 9 bases line up with TRBD1. The germline gives CDR1 SGHRS, CDR2 YFSETQ. Losses at the gene ends were 2 bases for V and 2 bases for J; bases not matched to a gene: 4. This CDR3 has 15 residues. This CDR3 reads CASSLQGADNTEAFF. CDR3 DNA: TGCGCCAGCAGCTTACAGGGGGCGGACAACACTGAAGCTTTCTTT.

On this clone itself: A junction boundary mismatches the germline segment, possibly from a read error. The chain carries TRBV10-3 and TRBJ1-2; D perhaps matches TRBD1 (5 bases). Germline lookup yields CDR1 ENHRY and CDR2 SYGVKD. This CDR3 is 12 amino acids long. CDR3 sequence: CASSTPDNGYTF. The CDR3 DNA reads TGTGCCAGCAGTACCCCGGACAATGGCTACACCTTC.